A single sample gave rise to the 3 T cell receptor beta chains below, sequenced in a study of T-cell reconstitution after alpha-beta-depleted transplantation in children. A library of TCRbeta sequences, prepared with unique molecular identifiers, was generated. One entry per CDR3 protein results from TCRdb running MiXCR on the PCR reads. The profile shows 200,000 to 250,000 distinct CDR3 sequences, approximately 9.5% of them singletons. Material: PBMCs from the stem cell graft donor, obtained from the stem cell graft. These receptors all come from a human donor who donated a stem cell graft to a child with acute lymphoblastic leukemia.

The V call is TRBV5-1, the J call TRBJ2-1; TRBD2 agrees at 7 bases. The CDR3 has 15 residues. V was pared by 7 bases and J by 4 bases, with 11 bases of the junction left unmatched. CDR1 and CDR2 from the germline V gene are SGHRS and YFSETQ. The CDR3 loop reads CASEASGAGYNEQFF. The CDR3 DNA reads as TGCGCCAGCGAGGCCTCGGGAGCGGGGTACAATGAGCAGTTCTTC.

This clonotype was counted many times. The chain carries TRBV20-1 and TRBJ1-3; perhaps TRBD1 as D (5 bases). The ends were cut back, 0 bases at V and 4 bases at J, with 10 bases in the middle. The germline gives CDR1 DFQATT, CDR2 SNEGSKA (reference sequence). The length of the CDR3 is 14 residues. DNA for the CDR3: TGCAGTGCTAGAGATCCCAGGGCCGGAAACACCATATATTTT. Its protein is CSARDPRAGNTIYF.

This clonotype was seen a handful of times. The V gene is TRBV7-8, the J gene TRBJ2-3; D possibly corresponds to TRBD1 (5 bases). The CDR3 contains 16 residues. Germline-derived CDR1 and CDR2 are SGHVS and FQNEAQ. V was shortened by 0 bases and J by 6 bases, with 16 bases between the two germline ends. CDR3 nucleotides: TGTGCCAGCAGCTTAGCGCAGGGTTTCGTTCCGGATACGCAGTATTTT. It yields the protein CASSLAQGFVPDTQYF.